The 11 T cell receptor beta chains listed next were all sequenced from one sample in a study of blood T cell repertoires in COVID-19. TCRdb's copy holds only in-frame clones and misses some; the assay was immunoSEQ multiplex PCR. The sample records roughly 140,000 clones, about 88% being singletons. The sample consisted of PBMCs or T cells enriched from blood (not recorded which). The receptors here all came from a man in his forties or fifties who had recovered from COVID-19.

The CDR3, as DNA: TGTGCCAGTAGTATAGACGGGACACACAATCAGCCCCAGCATTTT. Residues: CASSIDGTHNQPQHF. The chain uses TRBV19 and TRBJ1-5, with D tentatively TRBD1 (6 bases). The ends were cut back, 0 bases at V and 3 bases at J, with 9 bases in the middle. From germline, CDR1 is LNHDA and CDR2 SQIVND (reference sequence). The CDR3 length is 15 residues.

This rearrangement joins TRBV7-8 to TRBJ2-5; weak D call: TRBD2 (6 bases). The germline CDR1 and CDR2 sequences are SGHVS and FQNEAQ. This CDR3 region has 16 residues. Trimming shortened V by 4 bases and J by 1 base, and 16 bases separated the two germline ends. DNA of the CDR3: TGTGCCAGCAGCTCCGGGACGGGGGTTATCCAAGAGACCCAGTACTTC. Its protein is CASSSGTGVIQETQYF.

The chain uses TRBV6-5 and TRBJ2-2; D is perhaps TRBD2 (6 bases). CDR3 length: 14 amino acids. The germline V gene has CDR1 MNHEY and CDR2 SVGAGI. V lost 8 bases and J 1 base, leaving 11 bases between the germline ends. CDR3 loop: CASGRLWNTGELFF. The CDR3 DNA is TGTGCCAGCGGGAGGCTTTGGAACACCGGGGAGCTGTTTTTT.

This rearrangement joins TRBV10-3 to TRBJ1-2; D possibly corresponds to TRBD1 (5 bases). CDR1 and CDR2 (germline): ENHRY, SYGVKD. With 5 bases removed from V and 3 bases from J, the gap between germline ends came to 13 bases. The CDR3 length is 14 residues. CDR3 in amino acids: CAISTGERYYGYTF. Written as DNA, the CDR3 is TGTGCCATCAGTACGGGGGAACGCTACTATGGCTACACCTTC.

The rearrangement joins TRBV3-1 (or the pseudogene TRBV3-2) to TRBJ2-4, with TRBD2 matching over 8 bases. Germline assignment: CDR1 LGHDT and CDR2 YNNKEL (reference sequence). This CDR3 is built from 17 residues. V shed 11 bases and J 2 bases; nucleotides not matched to a gene: 17. CDR3 residues: CARAGGGAGRTKNIQYF. The CDR3 nucleotides read TGTGCCCGCGCGGGGGGCGGGGCGGGGCGGACCAAAAACATTCAGTACTTC.

On this clone itself: The junction departs from germline at one end; a sequencing error may be responsible. This chain joins TRBV19 and TRBJ2-7; 11 nucleotides match TRBD1. The CDR3 is 14 amino acids. The germline V gene encodes CDR1 LNHDA and CDR2 SQIVND (reference sequence). CDR3 bases: TGTGCCAGCTCTGGGACAGGGGGATCCTACGGGCAGTACTTC. This gives the protein CASSGTGGSYGQYF.

This sequence joins TRBV19 and TRBJ2-3; the match to TRBD2 covers 7 bases. The CDR3 covers 16 residues. The V segment lost 3 bases and the J segment 0 bases; nucleotides outside the gene matches: 6. Germline lookup yields CDR1 LNHDA and CDR2 SQIVND (reference sequence). CDR3 sequence reads: CASSMSGASSTDTQYF. The CDR3 bases are TGTGCCAGTAGTATGAGCGGGGCCTCTAGCACAGATACGCAGTATTTT. Combining the CDR3 with reference TRBV19 and TRBJ2-3 gives the whole variable domain DGGITQSPKYLFRKEGQNVTLSCEQNLNHDAMYWYRQDPGQGLRLIYYSQIVNDFQKGDIAEGYSVSREKKESFPLTVTSAQKNPTAFYLCASSMSGASSTDTQYFGPGTRLTVL.

This clone was detected only once. The V call is TRBV7-6, the J call TRBJ1-4, with D maybe TRBD1 (6 bases). The V gene lost 2 bases and the J gene lost 0 bases, with 10 bases spanning the gap. The CDR3 covers 16 residues. CDR1 SGHVS and CDR2 FNYEAQ come from the germline V gene. CDR3 in DNA: TGTGCCAGCAGCTTATGGACAGCATCAACTAATGAAAAACTGTTTTTT. This translates into CASSLWTASTNEKLFF.

This sequence joins TRBV3-1 (or the pseudogene TRBV3-2) and TRBJ2-5, with TRBD2 identical over 8 bases. From germline, CDR1 is LGHDT and CDR2 YNNKEL (reference sequence). The CDR3 totals 16 residues. V gave up 0 bases and J gave up 8 bases; unmatched junction bases: 11. This CDR3 is CASSQDPGGALGTQYF. The CDR3 coding sequence is TGTGCCAGCAGCCAAGATCCGGGGGGGGCCCTTGGAACCCAGTACTTC.

This clone was seen only a few times. This rearrangement joins TRBV3-1 (or the pseudogene TRBV3-2) to TRBJ2-7; 8 bases align to TRBD2. V trimming: 7 bases; J trimming: 2 bases; junction bases outside the gene matches: 4. Germline V gene sequence: CDR1 LGHDT, CDR2 YNNKEL (reference sequence). The CDR3 spans 13 residues. The CDR3 DNA follows: TGTGCCAGCACCCAGGGACTAGCCTACGAGCAGTACTTC. This gives the protein CASTQGLAYEQYF.

The table lists this clone with many counts. The chain recombines TRBV19 with TRBJ2-2; 10 positions match TRBD2. The CDR3 is 16 residues long. With 8 bases clipped from V and 1 base from J, the junction kept 7 bases outside the gene matches. The germline CDR1 and CDR2 sequences are LNHDA and SQIVND (reference sequence). Here the CDR3 DNA reads TGTGCCAGTGGGCGGACTAGCGGCTTGAACACCGGGGAGCTGTTTTTT. This gives the protein CASGRTSGLNTGELFF.